The T cell receptor beta chain under discussion was sequenced for a study of T cell repertoires in cytomegalovirus infection. About the study: CMV infection and matching HLA type were both indicated by public TCR beta signatures. Overall study results and limits: HLA-C-restricted CMV clonotypes gave the most frequent clonotype in two of eight donors. Cumulative public TCR beta family frequency identified carriers of CMV plus the relevant HLA.

TCRdb recomputed calls from the reads with MiXCR, one row per CDR3 protein. The table has about 740,000 distinct CDR3 sequences, about a third seen once. The CDR3 has 11 residues. CDR1 is MNHEY and CDR2 is SVGEGT in the germline V gene. V was cut by 9 bases and J by 4 bases, with 9 bases left in between. Remarks on this clonotype: Its antigen is still unknown.

The origin of this receptor is a human donor in good health (CMV status not recorded). Some clones in this sample may be carry-over from other donors' samples. The sequencing sample was made of PBMCs. The chain recombines TRBV6-2 or TRBV6-3 with TRBJ1-1; D is undetermined. The CDR3 region is CARGIGTEAFF. The CDR3 region has the DNA TGTGCCAGAGGGATAGGCACTGAAGCTTTCTTT.